This T cell receptor (beta chain) was sequenced in a study of CD8+ T cells in alopecia areata. Concerning this clone: Its antigen is as yet unknown.

Study-wide points: Scalp clonality dropped significantly under tofacitinib, as did expanded CD8+ top-100 clones.

Following RNA extraction, reverse transcription yielded cDNA that acted as the sequencing template. TCRdb keeps only in-frame clones here, not all; method: immunoSEQ multiplex PCR. The sample shows some 58,000 clones, just over 45% of them seen only once. V lost 3 bases and J lost 3; bases outside the gene matches: 2. This CDR3 spans 14 amino acids. Germline V gene data show CDR1 as SGHTA and CDR2 as FQGNSA. As to treatment: oral pan-JAK inhibitor, 5-10 mg twice daily. Individuals with alopecia areata gave both lesional scalp punch biopsies and peripheral blood for collection. This material consisted of CD8+ T cells sorted from blood, taken between weeks 36 and 40, from a patient treated with tofacitinib. This chain joins TRBV7-2 and TRBJ1-5, with 7 bases lining up with TRBD1. This TCR came from a human donor with alopecia areata. The CDR3 nucleotides read TGTGCCAGCAGCTTGACAGGGACCAATCAGCCCCAGCATTTT. This encodes CASSLTGTNQPQHF.